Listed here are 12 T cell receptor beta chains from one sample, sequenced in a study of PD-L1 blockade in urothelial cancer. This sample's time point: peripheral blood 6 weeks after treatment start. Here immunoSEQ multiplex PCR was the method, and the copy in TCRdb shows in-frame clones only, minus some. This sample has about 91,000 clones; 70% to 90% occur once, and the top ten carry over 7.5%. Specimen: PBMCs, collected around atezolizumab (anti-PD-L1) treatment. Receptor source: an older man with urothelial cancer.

The CDR3 DNA sequence: TGTGCCTGGAGGTCGGGGTCGGGCACAGATACGCAGTATTTT. Its protein is CAWRSGSGTDTQYF. This chain links TRBV30 with TRBJ2-3; TRBD2 might be the D (5 bases). The germline V and J ends were trimmed by 3 bases and 1 base, with 11 bases remaining between them. Germline assignment: CDR1 GTSNPN and CDR2 SVGIG (reference sequence). The CDR3 sequence is 14 residues long.

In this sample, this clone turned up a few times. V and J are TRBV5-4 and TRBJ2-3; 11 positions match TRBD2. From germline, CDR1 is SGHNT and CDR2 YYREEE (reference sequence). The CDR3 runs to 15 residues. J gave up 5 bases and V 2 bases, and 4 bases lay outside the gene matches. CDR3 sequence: CASSFSGGAGDTQYF. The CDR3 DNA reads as TGTGCCAGCAGCTTTAGCGGGGGGGCAGGAGATACGCAGTATTTT.

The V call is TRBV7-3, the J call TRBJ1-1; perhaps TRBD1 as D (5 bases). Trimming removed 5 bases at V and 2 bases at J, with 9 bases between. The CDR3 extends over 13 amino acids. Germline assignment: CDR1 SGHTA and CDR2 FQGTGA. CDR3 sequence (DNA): TGTGCCAGCAGCCCTCAGGGAAACACTGAAGCTTTCTTT. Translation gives CASSPQGNTEAFF.

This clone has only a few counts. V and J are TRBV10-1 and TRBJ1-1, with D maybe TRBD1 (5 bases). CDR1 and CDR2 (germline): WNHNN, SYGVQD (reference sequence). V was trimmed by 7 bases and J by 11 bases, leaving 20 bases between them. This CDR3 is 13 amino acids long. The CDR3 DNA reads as TGCGCCAGCATTGGACATCTCATTCCCGGTGCTTTCTTT. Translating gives CASIGHLIPGAFF.

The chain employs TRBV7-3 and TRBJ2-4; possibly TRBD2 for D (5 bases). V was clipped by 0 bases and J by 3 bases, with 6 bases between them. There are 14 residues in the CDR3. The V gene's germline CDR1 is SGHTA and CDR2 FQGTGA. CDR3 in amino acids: CASSLTEVKNIQYF. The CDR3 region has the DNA TGTGCCAGCAGCTTAACGGAGGTCAAAAACATTCAGTACTTC.

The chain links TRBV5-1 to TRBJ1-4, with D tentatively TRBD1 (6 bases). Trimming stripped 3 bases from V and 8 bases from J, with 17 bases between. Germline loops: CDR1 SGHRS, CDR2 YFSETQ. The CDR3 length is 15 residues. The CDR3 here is CASSSDGGQSEKLFF. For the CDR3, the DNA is TGCGCCAGCAGCTCCGACGGGGGGCAATCGGAAAAACTGTTTTTT.

CDR3: CASSKNRIPPDTQYF. The CDR3 region has the DNA TGTGCCAGCAGCAAAAACAGGATCCCCCCAGATACGCAGTATTTT. The J gene is TRBJ2-3, the V gene TRBV6-6; tentative D call: TRBD1 (5 bases). CDR1 and CDR2 (germline): MNHNY, SVGAGI (reference sequence). This CDR3 comprises 15 residues. V lost 6 bases and J 4 bases, leaving 17 bases between the germline ends.

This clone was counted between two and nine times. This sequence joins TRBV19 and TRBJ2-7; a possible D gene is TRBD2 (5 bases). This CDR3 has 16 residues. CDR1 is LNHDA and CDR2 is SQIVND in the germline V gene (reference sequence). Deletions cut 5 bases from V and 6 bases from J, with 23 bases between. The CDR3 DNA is TGTGCCAGTAGTCACGGGCTCTGGACTTCTCCGGGCGAGCAGTACTTC. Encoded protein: CASSHGLWTSPGEQYF.

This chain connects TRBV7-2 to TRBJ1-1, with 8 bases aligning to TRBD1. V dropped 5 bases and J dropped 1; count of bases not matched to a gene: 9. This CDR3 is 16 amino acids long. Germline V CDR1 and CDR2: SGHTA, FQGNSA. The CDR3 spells CASSPRTGKGNTEAFF. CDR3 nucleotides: TGTGCCAGCAGCCCTCGGACAGGGAAAGGGAACACTGAAGCTTTCTTT.

DNA of the CDR3: TGTGCCAGCAGCTTAGGCCAAGGGGACAAACAAGAGACCCAGTACTTC. This translates into CASSLGQGDKQETQYF. This sequence joins TRBV11-3 and TRBJ2-5, with a possible D match to TRBD1 (6 bases). Germline V gene data show CDR1 as SGHNT and CDR2 as YENEEA. The CDR3 contains 16 residues. V lost 1 base and J lost 2, with 14 bases in between.

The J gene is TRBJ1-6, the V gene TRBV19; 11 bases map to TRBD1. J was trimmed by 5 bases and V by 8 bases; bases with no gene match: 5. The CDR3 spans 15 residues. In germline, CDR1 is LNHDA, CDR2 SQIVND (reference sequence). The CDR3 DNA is TGTGCCAGTGGGAGGGACAGGGGGGATAATTCACCCCTCCACTTT. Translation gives CASGRDRGDNSPLHF. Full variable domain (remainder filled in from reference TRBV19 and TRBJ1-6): DGGITQSPKYLFRKEGQNVTLSCEQNLNHDAMYWYRQDPGQGLRLIYYSQIVNDFQKGDIAEGYSVSREKKESFPLTVTSAQKNPTAFYLCASGRDRGDNSPLHFGNGTRLTVT.

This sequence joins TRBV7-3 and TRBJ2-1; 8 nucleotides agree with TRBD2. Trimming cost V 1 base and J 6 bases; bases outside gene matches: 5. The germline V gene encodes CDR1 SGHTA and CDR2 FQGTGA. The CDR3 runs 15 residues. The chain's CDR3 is CASSLNAGGINEQFF. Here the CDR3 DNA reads TGTGCCAGCAGCTTAAACGCGGGGGGCATCAATGAGCAGTTCTTC.